The rows below give T cell receptor beta chains drawn from one sample of a study of cytomegalovirus exposure and HLA in healthy donors. Measured with immunoSEQ multiplex PCR; TCRdb has only the in-frame clones, and not every one. This sample has 150,000 to 200,000 clones, with approximately 86% found just once. Source material: PBMCs. The receptors were gathered from a woman younger than 30 in good health and CMV-seronegative. The CDR3 runs from the conserved cysteine through the conserved F or W. Fields, in order: clone size, V gene, D gene, J gene, CDR3 DNA, CDR3 protein. The D gene is left open where the match is weak. Part of the rows lack a size; the others show once, few, many or a class for expanded clones.

>.|TRBV18|TRBD1|TRBJ2-7
TGTGCCAGCTCACTTTCCGGGACAGAACCCTACGAGCAGTACTTC
CASSLSGTEPYEQYF
>.|TRBV27|.|TRBJ2-3
TGTGCCAGCAGTTTATCGAGGAGTGATACGCAGTATTTT
CASSLSRSDTQYF
>.|TRBV11-2|TRBD2|TRBJ2-7
TGTGCCAGCAGCTTAACCAGCGGCGGGAGGGCCCGGGGTGAGCAGTACTTC
CASSLTSGGRARGEQYF
>.|TRBV7-2|TRBD1|TRBJ1-6
TGTGCCAGCAGCCCCTGGGACAGTTATAATTCACCCCTCCACTTT
CASSPWDSYNSPLHF
>.|TRBV27|TRBD2|TRBJ2-5
TGTGCCAGCAGTTTAACTCCCCCTCGGACTAGCGGGGAGCGGGAGACCCAGTACTTC
CASSLTPPRTSGERETQYF
>.|TRBV7-8|.|TRBJ2-2
TGTGCCAGCAGCTTAACTCTCGGGGTTAACAGGGAGCTGTTTTTT
CASSLTLGVNRELFF
>.|TRBV2|.|TRBJ2-1
TGTGCCAGCGCCCTGGTCGGTGAGCAGTTCTTC
CASALVGEQFF
>.|TRBV6-5|.|TRBJ1-2
TGTGCCAGCACCGCCGGCGGGTACTACACCTTC
CASTAGGYYTF
>once|TRBV27|.|TRBJ2-1
TGTGCCAGCAGCCCCGGGAGGAGGGGGGAACGGGATGAGCAGTTCTTC
CASSPGRRGERDEQFF
>.|TRBV5-6|.|TRBJ2-5
TGTGCCAGCAGCCTAACAGGCGCGGAGACCCAGTACTTC
CASSLTGAETQYF
>.|TRBV7-6|TRBD1|TRBJ2-3
TGTGCCAGCAGCTTAATATCCGGGACAGAGAGTGATACGCAGTATTTT
CASSLISGTESDTQYF
>few|TRBV4-1|.|TRBJ1-4
TGCGCCAGCAGCCAAAGAGCAGGGTTACCTGATGAAAAACTGTTTTTT
CASSQRAGLPDEKLFF
>.|TRBV7-9|.|TRBJ1-1
TGTGCCAGCAGCTCAACCTCACGGGGTCACACTGAAGCTTTCTTT
CASSSTSRGHTEAFF
>.|TRBV7-9|.|TRBJ2-5
TGTGCCAGCAGCCCCCCAGGGATCGCGGAGACCCAGTACTTC
CASSPPGIAETQYF
>.|TRBV28|.|TRBJ1-4
TGTGCCAGCAGTTCCCCCCCTTACGGAAGCGGAGAAAAACTGTTTTTT
CASSSPPYGSGEKLFF
>.|TRBV13|.|TRBJ2-7
TGTGCCAGCAGCGGGCCGGAGGTTCCATACGAGCAGTACTTC
CASSGPEVPYEQYF
>once|TRBV27|.|TRBJ1-1
TGTGCCAGCACTCTAAACCCGTCTTGGAACACTGAAGCTTTCTTT
CASTLNPSWNTEAFF
>.|TRBV7-2|.|TRBJ2-7
TGTGCCAGCAGCTTATCCTCCCGGAGCTCCTACGAGCAGTACTTC
CASSLSSRSSYEQYF
>.|TRBV19|.|TRBJ2-1
TGTGCCAGTAGTATTTCAGGGTCCTACAATGAGCAGTTCTTC
CASSISGSYNEQFF
>once|TRBV4-1|TRBD2|TRBJ2-3
TGCGCCAGCAGCCTTAGCGGGGGGGGCACAGATACGCAGTATTTT
CASSLSGGGTDTQYF
>.|TRBV7-6|.|TRBJ2-7
TGTGCCAGCCTTAGAGGCAGGGGTTGGAGCTCCTACGAGCAGTACTTC
CASLRGRGWSSYEQYF
>.|TRBV5-4|.|TRBJ2-7
TGTGCCAGCAGCTTTTCTACAGGGAGCTCCTACGAGCAGTACTTC
CASSFSTGSSYEQYF
>.|TRBV4-1|.|TRBJ2-3
TGCGCCAGCAGCCAAGACAGGGGCCTTACAGATACGCAGTATTTT
CASSQDRGLTDTQYF
>.|TRBV19|TRBD1|TRBJ1-5
TGTGCCAGTAACGATCCGGGACAGGGTGGAAATCAGCCCCAGCATTTT
CASNDPGQGGNQPQHF
>.|TRBV7-2|TRBD2|TRBJ2-7
TGTGCCAGCAGCGCTAGCGGGAAGGCCACCAACGAGCAGTACTTC
CASSASGKATNEQYF
>.|TRBV4-1|.|TRBJ1-6
TGCGCCACCGCAGGGGAAGCAGGGAATTCACCCCTCCACTTT
CATAGEAGNSPLHF
>.|TRBV10-2|TRBD2|TRBJ2-1
TGCGCCAGCAGGATGACTAGCGGGGGGAGACATGAGCAGTTCTTC
CASRMTSGGRHEQFF
>.|TRBV2|TRBD2|TRBJ2-5
TGTGCCAGCCTAATCAGGGGCGGGGGGGTTCCTCAGACCCAGTACTTC
CASLIRGGGVPQTQYF
>once|TRBV19|TRBD1|TRBJ1-2
TGTGCCAGTAGTACCACTCGGACAGGGGCCCGCTTCGTTGGCTACACCTTC
CASSTTRTGARFVGYTF
>.|TRBV9|TRBD2|TRBJ2-1
TGTGCCAGCACCGCAGGGGCGGGAGGGGAAAATGAGCAGTTCTTC
CASTAGAGGENEQFF
>once|TRBV19|TRBD2|TRBJ2-3
TGTGCCACCCGCCTAGGTGCGGGGGGCACAGATACGCAGTATTTT
CATRLGAGGTDTQYF
>.|TRBV28|TRBD1|TRBJ2-1
TGTGCCAGCAGTTTACCCGGACAGGGGAACTTCAATGAGCAGTTCTTC
CASSLPGQGNFNEQFF
>.|TRBV6-5|TRBD1|TRBJ1-2
TGTGCCAGCAGCCCGGGGACAGACTATGGCTACCCCTTC
CASSPGTDYGYPF
>once|TRBV6-5|.|TRBJ2-5
TGTGCCAGCAGTTACTCCCAGGGGGGAATCGAGACCCAGTACTTC
CASSYSQGGIETQYF
>.|TRBV9|TRBD1|TRBJ2-5
TGTGCCAGCAGCGTAGAAACAGGGGGCGGCGAGACCCAGTACTTC
CASSVETGGGETQYF
>.|TRBV11-2|.|TRBJ2-1
TGTGCCAGCAGCTATGGAGACTTAGCCTACAATGAGCAGTTCTTC
CASSYGDLAYNEQFF
>.|TRBV28|TRBD2|TRBJ2-2
TGTGCCAGCAGCTGGGGGGGGACGAACACCGGGGAGCTGTTTTTT
CASSWGGTNTGELFF
>.|TRBV9|.|TRBJ2-3
TGTGCCAGCAGCGCGGCCGGGACAAGGGCAGATACGCAGTATTTT
CASSAAGTRADTQYF
>.|TRBV7-9|.|TRBJ2-7
TGTGCCAGCAGCCCCCGGGAGGGACAGGGCTTTTACGAGCAGTACTTC
CASSPREGQGFYEQYF
>.|TRBV2|.|TRBJ2-3
TGTGCCAGCAGTTTCGACGCGGGGGCGGGCCACCTTACAGATACGCAGTATTTT
CASSFDAGAGHLTDTQYF
>.|TRBV27|TRBD2|TRBJ2-1
TGTGCCAGCAGTTTATTTTCTAGCGGGGTTAACAATGAGCAGTTCTTC
CASSLFSSGVNNEQFF